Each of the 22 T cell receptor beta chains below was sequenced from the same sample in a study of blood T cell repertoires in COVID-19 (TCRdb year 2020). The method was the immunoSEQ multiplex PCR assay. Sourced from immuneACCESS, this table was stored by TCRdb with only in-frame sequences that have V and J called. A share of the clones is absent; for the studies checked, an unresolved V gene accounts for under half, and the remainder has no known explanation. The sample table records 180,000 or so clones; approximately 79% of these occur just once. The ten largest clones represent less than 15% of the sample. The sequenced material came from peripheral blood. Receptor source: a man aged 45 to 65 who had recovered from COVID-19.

The CDR3 DNA reads as TGTGCCAGCAGCCCCGGAGGGGACAGGGAGCATCGGTTCTTC. Protein sequence: CASSPGGDREHRFF. This chain links TRBV5-4 with TRBJ2-1, with 9 positions matching TRBD1. The germline V gene has CDR1 SGHNT and CDR2 YYREEE (reference sequence). The CDR3 runs to 14 residues. The trim removed 4 bases at V and 15 bases at J, leaving 14 bases unmatched. The full variable domain, completed using reference TRBV5-4 and TRBJ2-1, is ETGVTQSPTHLIKTRGQQVTLRCSSQSGHNTVSWYQQALGQGPQFIFQYYREEENGRGNFPPRFSGLQFPNYSSELNVNALELDDSALYLCASSPGGDREHRFFGPGTRLTVL.

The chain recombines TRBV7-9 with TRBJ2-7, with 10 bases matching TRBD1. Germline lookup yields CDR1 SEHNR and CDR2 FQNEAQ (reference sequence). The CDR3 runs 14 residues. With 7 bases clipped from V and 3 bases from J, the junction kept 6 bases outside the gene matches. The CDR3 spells CASNPGQGYYEQYF. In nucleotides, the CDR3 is TGTGCCAGCAACCCGGGACAGGGGTACTACGAGCAGTACTTC. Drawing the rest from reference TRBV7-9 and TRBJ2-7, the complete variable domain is DTGVSQNPRHKITKRGQNVTFRCDPISEHNRLYWYRQTLGQGPEFLTYFQNEAQLEKSRLLSDRFSAERPKGSFSTLEIQRTEQGDSAMYLCASNPGQGYYEQYFGPGTRLTVT.

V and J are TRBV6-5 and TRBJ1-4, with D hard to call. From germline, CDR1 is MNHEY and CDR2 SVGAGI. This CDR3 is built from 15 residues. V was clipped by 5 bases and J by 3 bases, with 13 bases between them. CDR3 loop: CASSPEGYSNEKLFF. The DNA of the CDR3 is TGTGCCAGCAGTCCAGAGGGTTATTCTAATGAAAAACTGTTTTTT.

The CDR3: CASSVGGRALDEQFF. CDR3 sequence (DNA): TGTGCCAGCAGCGTTGGGGGGAGGGCCCTCGATGAGCAGTTCTTC. V and J are TRBV9 and TRBJ2-1, with 7 bases matching TRBD2. Germline V gene lookup returns CDR1 SGDLS and CDR2 YYNGEE. With 2 bases clipped from V and 8 bases from J, the junction kept 10 bases outside the gene matches. This CDR3 spans 15 amino acids.

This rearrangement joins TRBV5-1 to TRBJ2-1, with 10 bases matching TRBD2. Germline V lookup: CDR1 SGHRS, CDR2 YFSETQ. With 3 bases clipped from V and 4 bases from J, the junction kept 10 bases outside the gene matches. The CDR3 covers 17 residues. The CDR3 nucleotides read TGCGCCAGCAGCTCCCTGCCCGGACTAGCGGAATACAATGAGCAGTTCTTC. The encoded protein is CASSSLPGLAEYNEQFF.

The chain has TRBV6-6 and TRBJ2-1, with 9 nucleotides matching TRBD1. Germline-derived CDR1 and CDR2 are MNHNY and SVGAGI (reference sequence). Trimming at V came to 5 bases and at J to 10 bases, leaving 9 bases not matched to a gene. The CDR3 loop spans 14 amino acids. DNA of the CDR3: TGTGCCAGCAGTCCACGGGGACAGGGAGTGGAGCAGTTCTTC. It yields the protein CASSPRGQGVEQFF.

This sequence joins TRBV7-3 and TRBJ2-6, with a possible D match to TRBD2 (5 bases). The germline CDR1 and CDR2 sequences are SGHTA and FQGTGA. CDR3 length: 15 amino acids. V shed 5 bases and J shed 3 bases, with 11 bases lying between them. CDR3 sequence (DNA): TGTGCCAGCAGCCCACACACTAGTGGGGCCAACGTCCTGACTTTC. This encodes CASSPHTSGANVLTF.

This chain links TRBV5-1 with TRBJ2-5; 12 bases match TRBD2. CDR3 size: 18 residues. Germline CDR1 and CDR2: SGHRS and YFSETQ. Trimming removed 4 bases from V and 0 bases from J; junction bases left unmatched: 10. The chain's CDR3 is CASSRFKLAGGDQETQYF. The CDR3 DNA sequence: TGCGCCAGCAGCAGGTTTAAGCTAGCGGGAGGGGACCAAGAGACCCAGTACTTC.

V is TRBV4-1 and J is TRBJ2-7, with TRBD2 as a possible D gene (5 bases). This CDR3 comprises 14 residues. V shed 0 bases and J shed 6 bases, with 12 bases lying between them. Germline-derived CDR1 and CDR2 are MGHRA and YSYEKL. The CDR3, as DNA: TGCGCCAGCAGCCAAGATATCCGAGAGGGCGAGCAGTACTTC. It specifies CASSQDIREGEQYF.

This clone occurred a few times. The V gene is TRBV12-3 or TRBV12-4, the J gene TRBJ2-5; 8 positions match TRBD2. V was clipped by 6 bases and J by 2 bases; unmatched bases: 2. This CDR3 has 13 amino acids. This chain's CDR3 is CASRPSGQETQYF. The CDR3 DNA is TGTGCCAGCAGACCTAGCGGGCAAGAGACCCAGTACTTC.

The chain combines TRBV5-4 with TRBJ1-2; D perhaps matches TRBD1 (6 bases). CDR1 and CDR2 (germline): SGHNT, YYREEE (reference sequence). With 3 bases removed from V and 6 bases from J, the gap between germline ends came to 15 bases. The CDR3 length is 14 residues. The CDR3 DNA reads TGTGCCAGCAGCTCGCTACAGGGCTCTGATGGCTACACCTTC. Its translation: CASSSLQGSDGYTF.

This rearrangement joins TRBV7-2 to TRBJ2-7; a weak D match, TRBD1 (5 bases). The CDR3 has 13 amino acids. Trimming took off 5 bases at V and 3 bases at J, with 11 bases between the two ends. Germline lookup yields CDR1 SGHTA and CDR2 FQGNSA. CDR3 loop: CASSPRAVYEQYF. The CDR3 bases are TGTGCCAGCAGCCCCAGGGCCGTCTACGAGCAGTACTTC.

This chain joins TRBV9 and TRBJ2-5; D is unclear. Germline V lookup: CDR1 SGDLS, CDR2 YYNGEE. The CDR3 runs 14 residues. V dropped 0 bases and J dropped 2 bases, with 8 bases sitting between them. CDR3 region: CASSVDDLQETQYF. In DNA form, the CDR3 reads TGTGCCAGCAGCGTAGACGACTTACAAGAGACCCAGTACTTC. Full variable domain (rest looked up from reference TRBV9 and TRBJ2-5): DSGVTQTPKHLITATGQRVTLRCSPRSGDLSVYWYQQSLDQGLQFLIQYYNGEERAKGNILERFSAQQFPDLHSELNLSSLELGDSALYFCASSVDDLQETQYFGPGTRLLVL.

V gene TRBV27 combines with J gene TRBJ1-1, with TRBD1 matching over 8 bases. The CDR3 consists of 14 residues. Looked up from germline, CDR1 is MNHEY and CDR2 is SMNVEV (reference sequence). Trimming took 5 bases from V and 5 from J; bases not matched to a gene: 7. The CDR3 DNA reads TGTGCCAGCAGTCGGGGACAGGTGGGTACTGAAGCTTTCTTT. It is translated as CASSRGQVGTEAFF.

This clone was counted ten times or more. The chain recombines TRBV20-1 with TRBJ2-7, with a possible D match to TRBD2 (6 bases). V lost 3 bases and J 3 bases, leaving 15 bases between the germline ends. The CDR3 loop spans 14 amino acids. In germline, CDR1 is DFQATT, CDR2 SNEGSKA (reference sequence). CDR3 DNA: TGCAGTGCTAGTGAGCAGGTGGACTACTACGAGCAGTACTTC. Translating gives CSASEQVDYYEQYF.

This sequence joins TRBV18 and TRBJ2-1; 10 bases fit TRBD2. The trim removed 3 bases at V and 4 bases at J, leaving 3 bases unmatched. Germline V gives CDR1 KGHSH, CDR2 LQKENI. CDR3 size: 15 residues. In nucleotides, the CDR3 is TGTGCCAGCTCACCGGGACTAGCGCCGTACAATGAGCAGTTCTTC. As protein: CASSPGLAPYNEQFF.

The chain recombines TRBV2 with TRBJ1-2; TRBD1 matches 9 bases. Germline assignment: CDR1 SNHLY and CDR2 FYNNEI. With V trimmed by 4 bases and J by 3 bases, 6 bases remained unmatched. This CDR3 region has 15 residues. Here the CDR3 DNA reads TGTGCCAGCAGTGTTGGGACAGGGTTACACTATGGCTACACCTTC. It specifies CASSVGTGLHYGYTF.

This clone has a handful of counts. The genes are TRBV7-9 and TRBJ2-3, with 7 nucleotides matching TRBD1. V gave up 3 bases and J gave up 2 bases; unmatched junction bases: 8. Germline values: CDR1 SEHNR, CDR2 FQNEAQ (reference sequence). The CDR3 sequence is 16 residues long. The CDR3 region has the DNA TGTGCCAGCAGCTTGGCCAGGGGGTACAACACAGATACGCAGTATTTT. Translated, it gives CASSLARGYNTDTQYF.

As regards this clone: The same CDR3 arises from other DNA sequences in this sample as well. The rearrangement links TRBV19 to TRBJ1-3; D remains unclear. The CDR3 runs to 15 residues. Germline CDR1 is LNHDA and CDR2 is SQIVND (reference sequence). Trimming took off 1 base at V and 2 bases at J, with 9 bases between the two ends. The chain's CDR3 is CASSIGAGPGNTIYF. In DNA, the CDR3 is TGTGCCAGTAGTATAGGTGCAGGTCCTGGAAACACCATATATTTT. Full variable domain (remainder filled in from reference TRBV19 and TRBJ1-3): DGGITQSPKYLFRKEGQNVTLSCEQNLNHDAMYWYRQDPGQGLRLIYYSQIVNDFQKGDIAEGYSVSREKKESFPLTVTSAQKNPTAFYLCASSIGAGPGNTIYFGEGSWLTVV.

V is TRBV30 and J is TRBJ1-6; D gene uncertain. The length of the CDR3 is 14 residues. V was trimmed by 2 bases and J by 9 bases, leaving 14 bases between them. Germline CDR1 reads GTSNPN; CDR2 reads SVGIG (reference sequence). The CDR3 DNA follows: TGTGCCTGGAGTACGACAAGGCTGGGTTCACCCCTCCACTTT. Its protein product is CAWSTTRLGSPLHF.

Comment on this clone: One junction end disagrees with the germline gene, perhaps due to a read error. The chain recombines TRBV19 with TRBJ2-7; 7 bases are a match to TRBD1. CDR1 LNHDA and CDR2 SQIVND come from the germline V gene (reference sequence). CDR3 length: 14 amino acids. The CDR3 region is CASSLQGEMYEQYF. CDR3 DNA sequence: TGTGCCAGTAGTCTCCAGGGGGAGATGTACGAACAGTACTTC.

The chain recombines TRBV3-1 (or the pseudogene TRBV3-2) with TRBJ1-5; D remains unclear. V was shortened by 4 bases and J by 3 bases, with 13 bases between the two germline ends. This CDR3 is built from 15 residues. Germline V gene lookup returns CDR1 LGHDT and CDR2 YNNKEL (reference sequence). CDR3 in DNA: TGTGCCAGCAGCCCATCAGCGGGAAACAATCAGCCCCAGCATTTT. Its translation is CASSPSAGNNQPQHF.